The 2 T cell receptor beta chains reported below all come from one sample, sequenced in a study of CD8 T cells in Susac syndrome. An input of roughly 0.5 to 1 ug of RNA was subjected to reverse transcription using random hexamers. TCRdb reprocessed the immunoSEQ multiplex PCR reads with MiXCR, giving one entry per CDR3 protein. The sample shows about 210,000 distinct CDR3 sequences, 95% of them seen only once. Sequencing used CD4+ T cells from PBMCs. The source of these receptors is a human donor with multiple sclerosis.

V usage is TRBV7-2 and J usage is TRBJ1-6; D remains ambiguous. This CDR3 has 12 residues. V lost 5 bases and J lost 7, with 6 bases in between. Germline CDR1 reads SGHTA; CDR2 reads FQGNSA. The CDR3 region has the DNA TGTGCCAGCAGCCCCTTCAATTCACCCCTCCACTTT. It encodes CASSPFNSPLHF.

Here the CDR3 reads CASSSRGTGARNYGYTF. CDR3 bases: TGTGCCAGCAGTTCCCGGGGGACAGGGGCTCGGAACTATGGCTACACCTTC. This chain uses TRBV27 with TRBJ1-2, with TRBD1 matching 10 bases. Germline V gives CDR1 MNHEY, CDR2 SMNVEV (reference sequence). The CDR3 is made up of 17 amino acids. Unmatched junction bases numbered 10, after V lost 4 bases and J lost 2 bases.